The 2 T cell receptor beta chains in this list originate from one sample, sequenced in a study of T cells in Graves' hyperthyroidism and ophthalmopathy. Researchers amplified the TCR beta CDR3 regions from RNA transcripts. HTBI primers drove first-round RT-PCR of the TCR CDR3. TCRdb re-called the multiplex PCR reads with MiXCR, one entry per CDR3 protein. The data hold about 600,000 distinct CDR3 sequences, with around 13% observed a single time. Sequenced sample: blood. These TCRs come from a woman aged 50 to 65 with Graves' ophthalmopathy.

This chain connects TRBV19 to TRBJ2-2, with D perhaps TRBD1 (8 bases). The germline V and J ends were trimmed by 5 bases and 9 bases, with 16 bases remaining between them. The CDR3 covers 14 residues. Germline loops: CDR1 LNHDA, CDR2 SQIVND (reference sequence). This chain's CDR3 is CASSVTGGGRELFF. The CDR3 DNA follows: TGTGCCAGTAGTGTCACAGGGGGGGGCCGGGAGCTGTTTTTT.

This clonotype was counted ten times or more. This chain uses TRBV18 with TRBJ2-3; D is perhaps TRBD1 or TRBD2 (5 bases each). This CDR3 is 15 amino acids long. The germline gives CDR1 KGHSH, CDR2 LQKENI. V shed 5 bases and J shed 2 bases, with 14 bases lying between them. Here the CDR3 DNA reads TGTGCCAGCTCAAACCGGGACCAGAACACAGATACGCAGTATTTT. Encoded protein: CASSNRDQNTDTQYF.